What follows is one T cell receptor (beta chain) and its context. Its antigen is unidentified. V was pared by 0 bases and J by 7 bases, with 13 bases between. The germline V gene has CDR1 SGHRS and CDR2 YFSETQ. This CDR3 region has 15 residues. These data are taken from a study of T cell clonotyping in hematopoietic cell transplantation. Libraries were prepared by immunoSEQ multiplex PCR; TCRdb keeps only in-frame clonotypes and omits some of them. The table records around 19,000 clones, roughly 77% of them present only once. General study findings and limits: At the given depth, recipient repertoires were over 95% de novo clonotypes. Broader posttransplant TCR repertoire diversity was predicted by graft donor and pretransplant recipient Inverse Simpson Index values.

Time point indicated: recipient sample about 28 days before transplant, after cytoreduction. This receptor was taken from a man aged 60 to 75 with acute myeloid leukemia. Some clones in this sample may be carry-over from other donors' samples. The chain links TRBV5-1 to TRBJ2-2; D gene ambiguous. Material: peripheral blood mononuclear cells, obtained before stem cell transplant. As DNA, the CDR3 is TGCGCCAGCAGCTTGGAAGCGCCTTACAGCGGGGAGCTGTTTTTT. Translation gives CASSLEAPYSGELFF.